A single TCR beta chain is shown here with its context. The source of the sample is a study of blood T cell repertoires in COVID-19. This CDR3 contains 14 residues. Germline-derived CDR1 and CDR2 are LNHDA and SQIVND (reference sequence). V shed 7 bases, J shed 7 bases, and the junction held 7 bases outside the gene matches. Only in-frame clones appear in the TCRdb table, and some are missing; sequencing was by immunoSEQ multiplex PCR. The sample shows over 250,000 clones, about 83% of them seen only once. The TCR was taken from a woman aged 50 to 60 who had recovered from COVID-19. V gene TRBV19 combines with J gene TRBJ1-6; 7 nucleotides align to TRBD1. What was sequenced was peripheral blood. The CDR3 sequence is CASKRRDSNSPLHF. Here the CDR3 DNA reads TGTGCCAGTAAACGGCGGGACAGCAATTCACCCCTCCACTTT.